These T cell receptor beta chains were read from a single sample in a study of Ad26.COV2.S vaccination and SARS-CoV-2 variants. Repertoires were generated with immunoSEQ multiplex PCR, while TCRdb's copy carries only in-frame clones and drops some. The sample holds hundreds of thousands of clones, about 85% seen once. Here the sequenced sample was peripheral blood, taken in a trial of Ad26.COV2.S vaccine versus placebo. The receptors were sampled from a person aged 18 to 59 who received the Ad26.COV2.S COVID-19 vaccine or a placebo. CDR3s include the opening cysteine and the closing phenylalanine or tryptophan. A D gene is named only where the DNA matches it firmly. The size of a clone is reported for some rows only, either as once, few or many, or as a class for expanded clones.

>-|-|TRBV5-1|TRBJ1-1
CASSLDRRDTEAFF
TGCGCCAGCAGCTTGGACAGACGCGACACTGAAGCTTTCTTT
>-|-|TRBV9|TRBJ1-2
CASSAHDHGYTF
TGTGCCAGCAGCGCGCACGACCATGGCTACACCTTC
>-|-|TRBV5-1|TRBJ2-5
CASSLQNGGFETQYF
TGCGCCAGCAGCTTGCAGAACGGTGGGTTTGAGACCCAGTACTTC
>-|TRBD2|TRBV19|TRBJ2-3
CASSIDREGLAGGPSTDTQYF
TGTGCCAGTAGTATAGATCGCGAAGGACTAGCGGGAGGCCCTAGCACAGATACGCAGTATTTT
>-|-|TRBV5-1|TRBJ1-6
CASSLAALSPLHF
TGCGCCAGCAGCTTGGCGGCGTTATCACCCCTCCACTTT
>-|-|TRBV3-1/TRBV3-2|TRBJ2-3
CASSQLGHPTDTQYF
TGTGCCAGCAGCCAACTGGGACACCCCACAGATACGCAGTATTTT
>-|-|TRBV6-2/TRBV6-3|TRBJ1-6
CASSYTGAPLHF
TGTGCCAGCAGTTATACCGGGGCACCCCTCCACTTT
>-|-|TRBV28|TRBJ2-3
CASSFRQPRTDTQYF
TGTGCCAGCAGTTTTCGACAGCCCCGCACAGATACGCAGTATTTT
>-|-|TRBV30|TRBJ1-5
CAWSVGGGNQPQHF
TGTGCCTGGAGTGTGGGGGGGGGCAATCAGCCCCAGCATTTT
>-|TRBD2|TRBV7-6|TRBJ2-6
CASSSSGSGANVLTF
TGTGCCAGCAGCTCTAGCGGCTCTGGGGCCAACGTCCTGACTTTC
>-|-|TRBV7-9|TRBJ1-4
CASSLGQVNEKLFF
TGTGCCAGCAGCTTGGGACAAGTTAATGAAAAACTGTTTTTT
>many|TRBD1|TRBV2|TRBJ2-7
CASTLRQGSAEQYF
TGTGCCAGCACCCTTAGACAGGGGAGCGCCGAGCAGTACTTC
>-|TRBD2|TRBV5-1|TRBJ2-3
CASSLASGGTDTQYF
TGCGCCAGCAGCTTGGCTAGCGGAGGCACAGATACGCAGTATTTT
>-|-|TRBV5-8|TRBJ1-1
CASSLVTGVKNTEAFF
TGTGCCAGCAGCTTGGTAACAGGAGTTAAGAACACTGAAGCTTTCTTT
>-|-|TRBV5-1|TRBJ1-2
CASSPGSNYGYTF
TGCGCCAGCAGCCCGGGGTCGAACTATGGCTACACCTTC
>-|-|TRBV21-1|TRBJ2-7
CASSKRDSYYEQYF
TGTGCCAGCAGCAAAAGGGACAGCTACTACGAGCAGTACTTC
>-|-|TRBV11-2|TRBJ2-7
CASSLGGDSSYEQYF
TGTGCCAGCAGCTTAGGCGGGGACAGTTCCTACGAGCAGTACTTC
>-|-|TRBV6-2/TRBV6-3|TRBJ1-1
CASSRYTEAFF
TGTGCCAGCAGTCGGTACACTGAAGCTTTCTTT
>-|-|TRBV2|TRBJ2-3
CASSEAVGTDTQYF
TGTGCCAGCAGTGAAGCCGTCGGCACAGATACGCAGTATTTT
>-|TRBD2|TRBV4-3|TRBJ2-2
CASSQEGGKELFF
TGCGCCAGCAGCCAAGAGGGGGGGAAGGAGCTGTTTTTT
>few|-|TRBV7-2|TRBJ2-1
CASSPRGGSRGNEQFF
TGTGCCAGCAGCCCTCGGGGCGGGAGCAGGGGCAATGAGCAGTTCTTC
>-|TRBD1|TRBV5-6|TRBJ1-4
CASSFRDRVEKLFF
TGTGCCAGCAGCTTCCGCGACAGGGTGGAAAAACTGTTTTTT
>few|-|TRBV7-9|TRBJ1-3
CASSPLGGPVSGNTIYF
TGTGCCAGCAGCCCCTTAGGGGGACCAGTCTCTGGAAACACCATATATTTT
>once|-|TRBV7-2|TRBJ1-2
CASSPFEGSYGYTF
TGTGCCAGCAGCCCCTTCGAGGGTAGCTATGGCTACACCTTC
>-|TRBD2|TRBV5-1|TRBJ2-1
CASSFPAGGYNEQFF
TGCGCCAGCAGCTTCCCCGCGGGAGGATACAATGAGCAGTTCTTC
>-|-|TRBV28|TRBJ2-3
CASLTERRNTQYF
TGTGCCAGCCTAACGGAGCGGCGGAATACGCAGTATTTT
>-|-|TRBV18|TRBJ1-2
CASSQGPHSEGYGYTF
TGTGCCAGCTCACAAGGGCCCCACTCGGAAGGCTATGGCTACACCTTC
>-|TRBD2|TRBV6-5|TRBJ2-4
CASSFTSGSGNIQYF
TGTGCCAGCAGCTTTACTAGCGGGAGTGGTAACATTCAGTACTTC
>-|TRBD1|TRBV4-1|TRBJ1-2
CASSRGFAPQRYRGTEAGGYTF
TGCGCCAGCAGCCGTGGGTTCGCGCCCCAACGGTACAGGGGGACCGAGGCTGGTGGCTACACCTTC
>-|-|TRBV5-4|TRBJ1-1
CASSRNRGPFEAFF
TGTGCCAGCAGCCGGAACCGGGGACCCTTTGAAGCTTTCTTT
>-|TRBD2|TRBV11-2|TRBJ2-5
CASSRLAGGTETQYF
TGTGCCAGCAGCCGGCTAGCGGGAGGCACGGAGACCCAGTACTTC
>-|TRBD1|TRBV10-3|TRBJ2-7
CASAGTGDSYEQYF
TGTGCCAGCGCCGGGACAGGGGATTCCTACGAGCAGTACTTC
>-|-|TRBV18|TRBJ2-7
CASSPSGGRTYEQYF
TGTGCCAGCTCACCAAGCGGAGGACGGACCTACGAGCAGTACTTC
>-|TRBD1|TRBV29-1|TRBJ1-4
CSVSQGTNEKLFF
TGCAGCGTATCACAGGGGACTAATGAAAAACTGTTTTTT
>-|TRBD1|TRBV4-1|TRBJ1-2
CASSRRQGADFGYTF
TGCGCCAGCAGCCGGCGACAGGGGGCGGATTTTGGCTACACCTTC
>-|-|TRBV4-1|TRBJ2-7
CASSQGGSYSYEQYF
TGCGCCAGCAGCCAAGGCGGATCATACTCCTACGAGCAGTACTTC
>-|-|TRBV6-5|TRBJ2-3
CASRRETDTQYF
TGTGCCAGTAGGAGGGAGACAGATACGCAGTATTTT
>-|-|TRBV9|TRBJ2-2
CASSEQPTGELFF
TGTGCCAGCAGCGAACAACCGACCGGGGAGCTGTTTTTT
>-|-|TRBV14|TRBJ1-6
CASSRAEGPSPLHF
TGTGCCAGCAGCCGGGCGGAGGGCCCATCACCCCTCCACTTT
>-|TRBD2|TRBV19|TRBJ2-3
CASSSPGLAGVTDTQYF
TGTGCCAGTAGTTCCCCAGGACTAGCGGGGGTCACAGATACGCAGTATTTT
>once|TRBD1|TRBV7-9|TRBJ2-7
CASSRTGAYEQYF
TGTGCCAGCAGCCGAACAGGGGCCTACGAGCAGTACTTC
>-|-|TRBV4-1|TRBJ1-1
CASSQDARSITEAFF
TGCGCCAGCAGCCAAGACGCAAGGAGTATCACTGAAGCTTTCTTT
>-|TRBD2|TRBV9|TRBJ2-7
CASSGGTSGRKGSYEQYF
TGTGCCAGCAGCGGCGGGACTAGCGGGAGGAAAGGGTCCTACGAGCAGTACTTC
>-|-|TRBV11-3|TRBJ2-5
CASSQGGSQETQYF
TGTGCCAGCAGCCAGGGGGGGAGCCAAGAGACCCAGTACTTC
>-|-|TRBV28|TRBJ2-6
CASSFRRFLGSPGANVLTF
TGTGCCAGCAGTTTTCGTAGGTTCCTCGGGAGTCCTGGGGCCAACGTCCTGACTTTC
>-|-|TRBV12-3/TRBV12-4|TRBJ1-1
CASSLQGDTEAFF
TGTGCCAGCAGTTTACAGGGTGACACTGAAGCTTTCTTT
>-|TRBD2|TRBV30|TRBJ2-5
CAWSVGSSGGQETQYF
TGTGCCTGGAGTGTAGGTTCTAGCGGGGGCCAAGAGACCCAGTACTTC
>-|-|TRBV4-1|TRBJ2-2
CASRSWTNTGELFF
TGCGCCAGCCGGAGTTGGACGAACACCGGGGAGCTGTTTTTT
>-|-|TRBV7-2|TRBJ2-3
CASSSVAGTDTQYF
TGTGCCAGCAGCTCCGTGGCGGGCACAGATACGCAGTATTTT
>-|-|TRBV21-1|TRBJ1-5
CASSTRDTGDWRNQPQHF
TGTGCCAGCAGCACGAGAGACACAGGGGATTGGCGCAATCAGCCCCAGCATTTT
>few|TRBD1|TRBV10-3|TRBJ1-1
CAISPGQGTEAFF
TGTGCCATCAGCCCGGGACAGGGGACTGAAGCTTTCTTT
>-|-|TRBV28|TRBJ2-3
CASSLAAGSTDTQYF
TGTGCCAGCAGTTTAGCTGCGGGTAGCACAGATACGCAGTATTTT
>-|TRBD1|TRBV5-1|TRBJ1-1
CASRAALTGAGTAFF
TGCGCCAGCAGGGCAGCTCTTACAGGGGCCGGAACGGCTTTCTTT
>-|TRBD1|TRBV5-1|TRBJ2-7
CASSLQGAGSYEQYF
TGCGCCAGCAGCTTACAGGGGGCTGGATCCTACGAGCAGTACTTC
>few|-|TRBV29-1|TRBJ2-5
CSVERGFQETQYF
TGCAGCGTAGAGAGGGGGTTCCAAGAGACCCAGTACTTC